The rows below give T cell receptor beta chains drawn from one sample of a study of shared clonotypes between healthy human individuals. TCRdb's table, derived via immunoSEQ multiplex PCR, lists solely in-frame clones and lacks some. The sample yields a few million clones, 85% to 95% seen once. The source material was naive CD8+ T cells from PBMCs. Receptors were obtained from a young man in good health. Some clones in this sample may be carry-over from other donors' samples. Each CDR3 is given with its conserved first and last residue. D genes are given only for firm matches. Some rows mark clone size as missing; the rest say once, few, many or name a class of expanded clone.

cdr3_aa cdr3_nt d_call v_call clone_size j_call
CASSLTAEYNEQFF TGTGCCAGCAGTTTAACCGCGGAATACAATGAGCAGTTCTTC . TRBV28 . TRBJ2-1
CASQPGQGEINEQFF TGCGCCAGTCAACCGGGACAGGGGGAGATTAATGAGCAGTTCTTC TRBD1 TRBV5-1 . TRBJ2-1
CASSRPSVTVVNNEQFF TGTGCCAGCAGCCGACCCAGCGTAACAGTGGTTAACAATGAGCAGTTCTTC . TRBV5-4 . TRBJ2-1
CASSSSGTGTYEQYF TGTGCCAGCAGCTCCTCCGGGACAGGCACCTACGAGCAGTACTTC TRBD1 TRBV7-9 . TRBJ2-7
CASSLVSGYQETQYF TGTGCCAGCAGCTTAGTTTCGGGGTACCAAGAGACCCAGTACTTC . TRBV7-9 . TRBJ2-5
CASSQGPGTGDNEQFF TGCGCCAGCAGCCAAGGGCCCGGGACAGGGGACAATGAGCAGTTCTTC TRBD1 TRBV4-1 . TRBJ2-1
CASSQDRTVGQFF TGCGCCAGCAGCCAAGATCGAACTGTGGGGCAGTTCTTC . TRBV4-1 . TRBJ2-1
CASSPEVQGINQPQHF TGTGCCAGCTCACCAGAAGTACAGGGGATCAATCAGCCCCAGCATTTT TRBD1 TRBV18 . TRBJ1-5
CASSPARGSGNTIYF TGTGCCAGCAGTCCAGCTCGGGGCTCTGGAAACACCATATATTTT . TRBV27 . TRBJ1-3
CASSPGRVTPSTDTQYF TGTGCCAGCAGTCCGGGGCGGGTTACACCTAGCACAGATACGCAGTATTTT . TRBV27 . TRBJ2-3
CASSNRQNLNYGYTF TGTGCCAGCAGCAATCGACAGAATCTAAACTATGGCTACACCTTC . TRBV21-1 . TRBJ1-2
CASSERHQPREQYF TGTGCCAGCAGTGAACGCCACCAGCCGCGCGAGCAGTACTTC . TRBV2 . TRBJ2-7
CSVEGTSVALVQFF TGCAGCGTTGAGGGGACTAGCGTAGCGTTGGTGCAGTTCTTC TRBD2 TRBV29-1 . TRBJ2-1
CASLGFMNTEAFF TGTGCCAGCCTAGGGTTCATGAACACTGAAGCTTTCTTT . TRBV19 . TRBJ1-1
CASSPGREVNTEAFF TGTGCCAGCAGCCCGGGGAGGGAGGTGAACACTGAAGCTTTCTTT . TRBV9 . TRBJ1-1
CASSSANTGELFF TGTGCCAGCAGCTCCGCGAATACCGGGGAGCTGTTTTTT . TRBV7-9 once TRBJ2-2
CASSLRPAYNEQFF TGTGCCAGCAGCCTCCGGCCAGCCTACAATGAGCAGTTCTTC . TRBV9 once TRBJ2-1
CASTQQGTDTQYF TGCGCCAGCACGCAACAGGGCACAGATACGCAGTATTTT . TRBV5-1 . TRBJ2-3
CASSVTGGSYNEQFF TGTGCCAGTAGCGTTACAGGGGGCTCCTACAATGAGCAGTTCTTC TRBD1 TRBV19 once TRBJ2-1
CASSAGQGLYGYTF TGTGCCAGCAGCGCAGGACAGGGCTTGTATGGCTACACCTTC TRBD1 TRBV9 . TRBJ1-2
CASSHVGRGDEKLFF TGTGCCAGCAGCCATGTGGGCCGGGGGGATGAAAAACTGTTTTTT . TRBV7-6 once TRBJ1-4
CASSMAVNTEAFF TGTGCCAGTAGTATGGCCGTCAACACTGAAGCTTTCTTT . TRBV19 few TRBJ1-1
CASSRWQGETQYF TGCGCCAGCAGCCGATGGCAGGGAGAGACCCAGTACTTC . TRBV4-1 . TRBJ2-5
CASSPGRQSEKLFF TGTGCCAGTAGTCCGGGACGGCAATCTGAAAAACTGTTTTTT . TRBV19 . TRBJ1-4
CASSLPRLEQFF TGTGCCAGCAGTTTACCCCGACTTGAGCAGTTCTTC . TRBV28 . TRBJ2-1
CASSDNPSYEQYF TGTGCCAGCAGTGACAATCCTAGCTACGAGCAGTACTTC . TRBV6-5 . TRBJ2-7
CASSYSGGRISYEQYF TGTGCCAGCAGTTACTCCGGGGGGCGTATCTCCTACGAGCAGTACTTC . TRBV6-5 . TRBJ2-7
CASSPFGRDEGEAFF TGTGCCAGCAGCCCTTTTGGCAGGGATGAAGGTGAAGCTTTCTTT . TRBV27 once TRBJ1-1
CAISESPQGETHEQYF TGTGCCATCAGTGAGTCCCCCCAGGGCGAAACCCACGAGCAGTACTTC . TRBV10-3 . TRBJ2-7
CASSLSGGASSYEQYF TGTGCCAGCAGTTTATCCGGCGGGGCAAGCTCCTACGAGCAGTACTTC . TRBV27 . TRBJ2-7
CASRGDSRNTEAFF TGTGCCAGCAGAGGGGACAGTAGGAACACTGAAGCTTTCTTT TRBD1 TRBV28 . TRBJ1-1
CASSQRTGPGEQYF TGCGCCAGCAGCCAACGGACAGGGCCGGGCGAGCAGTACTTC TRBD1 TRBV4-1 . TRBJ2-7
CASSLGAGPSYEQYF TGTGCCAGCAGCTTAGGAGCGGGTCCCTCCTACGAGCAGTACTTC . TRBV11-2 . TRBJ2-7
CASSSTPSYEQYF TGTGCCAGCAGCTCGACACCATCCTACGAGCAGTACTTC . TRBV7-9 . TRBJ2-7
CASSLDLTGGRNEQFF TGTGCCAGCAGCTTAGATTTGACAGGGGGCCGAAATGAGCAGTTCTTC TRBD1 TRBV7-6 . TRBJ2-1
CASRTGGGYNEQFF TGTGCCAGTAGAACAGGGGGAGGTTACAATGAGCAGTTCTTC TRBD1 TRBV19 . TRBJ2-1
CAWRDRASSYEQYF TGTGCCTGGAGGGACAGGGCCAGCTCCTACGAGCAGTACTTC TRBD1 TRBV30 once TRBJ2-7
CASRGSGTDTQYF TGTGCCAGCCGCGGGTCTGGCACAGATACGCAGTATTTT . TRBV6-5 . TRBJ2-3
CASTQRGATQYF TGTGCCAGCACCCAGCGGGGAGCGACCCAGTACTTC TRBD2 TRBV27 . TRBJ2-5
CASSFRTGGLYEQYF TGTGCCAGCAGTTTCCGGACAGGGGGACTTTACGAGCAGTACTTC TRBD1 TRBV27 . TRBJ2-7
CASSVAGSETQYF TGTGCCAGCAGCGTAGCAGGTTCAGAGACCCAGTACTTC . TRBV2 . TRBJ2-5
CASSLFENRVPREVAETQYF TGTGCCAGCAGTTTATTCGAGAACAGGGTTCCACGGGAGGTGGCAGAGACCCAGTACTTC . TRBV28 . TRBJ2-5
CASSLSGPYGEQYF TGTGCCAGCAGTTTATCAGGTCCGTACGGCGAGCAGTACTTC . TRBV27 . TRBJ2-7
CASSLQTGEGYTF TGTGCCAGCAGCTTGCAGACAGGGGAGGGCTACACCTTC TRBD1 TRBV7-9 once TRBJ1-2
CASSLVGTTNEKLFF TGTGCCAGCAGCTTGGTGGGGACAACTAATGAAAAACTGTTTTTT . TRBV5-4 . TRBJ1-4
CASSLTGSTDTQYF TGTGCCAGCAGCTTGACAGGAAGCACAGATACGCAGTATTTT . TRBV7-2 . TRBJ2-3
CASKRQGASGNTIYF TGTGCCAGTAAACGCCAGGGGGCTTCTGGAAACACCATATATTTT TRBD1 TRBV6-1 . TRBJ1-3
CASSYGGFPSTDTQYF TGTGCCAGCAGTTACGGAGGCTTTCCTAGCACAGATACGCAGTATTTT . TRBV6-6 . TRBJ2-3
CASTFYNEQFF TGTGCCAGTACATTCTACAATGAGCAGTTCTTC . TRBV28 once TRBJ2-1
CASSFEGASTKYEQYF TGTGCCAGCAGTTTCGAGGGGGCTTCGACCAAATACGAGCAGTACTTC TRBD1 TRBV28 . TRBJ2-7
CASSQGGTPNTEAFF TGCGCCAGCAGCCAAGGCGGTACCCCGAACACTGAAGCTTTCTTT . TRBV4-1 few TRBJ1-1
CASSLSGSRAYEQYF TGTGCCAGCAGTTTAAGCGGGAGTAGGGCCTACGAGCAGTACTTC TRBD2 TRBV27 . TRBJ2-7
CASSHVTSGQPFEQYF TGCGCCAGCAGCCACGTTACCTCGGGACAGCCCTTCGAGCAGTACTTC TRBD1 TRBV4-1 few TRBJ2-7
CASSQVLGTGAELGF TGTGCCAGCAGCCAAGTCCTAGGGACAGGGGCCGAGTTGGGCTTC TRBD1 TRBV14 . TRBJ2-7
CASKNQETQYF TGTGCCAGCAAAAACCAAGAGACCCAGTACTTC . TRBV27 . TRBJ2-5
CASSLNRDSRGEQYF TGCGCCAGCAGCTTGAACAGGGACTCTAGGGGAGAGCAGTATTTT . TRBV5-1 . TRBJ2-3
CASSPSLVPPYSLGYTF TGTGCCAGTAGTCCCAGTCTTGTCCCCCCATATAGCCTTGGCTACACCTTC . TRBV19 . TRBJ1-2
CASSQGREGLNEQFF TGCGCCAGCAGCCAAGGGCGGGAGGGATTAAATGAGCAGTTCTTC TRBD2 TRBV4-1 . TRBJ2-1
CASNVRTTSYEQYF TGTGCCAGCAATGTAAGGACTACATCCTACGAGCAGTACTTC . TRBV27 . TRBJ2-7
CASSQAGARAETQYF TGCGCCAGCAGCCAAGCAGGGGCGCGAGCGGAGACCCAGTACTTC . TRBV4-3 . TRBJ2-5